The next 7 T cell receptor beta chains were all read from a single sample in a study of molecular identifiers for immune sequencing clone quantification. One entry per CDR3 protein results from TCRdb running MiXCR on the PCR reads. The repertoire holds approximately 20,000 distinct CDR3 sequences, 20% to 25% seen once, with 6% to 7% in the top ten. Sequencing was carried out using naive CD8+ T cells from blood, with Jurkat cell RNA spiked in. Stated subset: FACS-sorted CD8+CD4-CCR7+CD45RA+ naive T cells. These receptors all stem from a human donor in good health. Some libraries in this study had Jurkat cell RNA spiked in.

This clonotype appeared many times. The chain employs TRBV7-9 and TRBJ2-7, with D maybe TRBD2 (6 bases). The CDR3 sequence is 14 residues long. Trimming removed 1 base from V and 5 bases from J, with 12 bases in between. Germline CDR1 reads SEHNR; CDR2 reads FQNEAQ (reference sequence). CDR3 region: CASSLGLGSNEQYF. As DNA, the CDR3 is TGTGCCAGCAGCTTAGGACTAGGGTCCAACGAGCAGTACTTC. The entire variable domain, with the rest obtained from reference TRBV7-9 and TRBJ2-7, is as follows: DTGVSQNPRHKITKRGQNVTFRCDPISEHNRLYWYRQTLGQGPEFLTYFQNEAQLEKSRLLSDRFSAERPKGSFSTLEIQRTEQGDSAMYLCASSLGLGSNEQYFGPGTRLTVT.

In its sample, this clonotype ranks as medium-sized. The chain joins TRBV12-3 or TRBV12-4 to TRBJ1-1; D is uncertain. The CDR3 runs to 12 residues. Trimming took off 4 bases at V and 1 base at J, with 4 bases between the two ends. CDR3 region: CASSSGNTEAFF. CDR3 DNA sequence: TGTGCCAGCAGTTCTGGGAACACTGAAGCTTTCTTT.

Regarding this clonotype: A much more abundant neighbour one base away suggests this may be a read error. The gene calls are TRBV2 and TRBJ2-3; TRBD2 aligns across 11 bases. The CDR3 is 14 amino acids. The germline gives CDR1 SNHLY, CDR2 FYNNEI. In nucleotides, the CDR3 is TGTACCAGCAGGGGACTAGCGGACTCAGATACGCAGTATTTT. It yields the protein CTSRGLADSDTQYF.

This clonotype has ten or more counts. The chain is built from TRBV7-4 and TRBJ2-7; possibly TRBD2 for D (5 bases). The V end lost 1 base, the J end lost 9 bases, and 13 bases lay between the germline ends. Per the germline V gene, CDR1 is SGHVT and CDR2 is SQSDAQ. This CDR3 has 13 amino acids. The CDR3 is CASSLGGQIRQYF. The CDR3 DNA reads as TGTGCCAGCAGCTTAGGCGGGCAAATCCGGCAGTACTTC.

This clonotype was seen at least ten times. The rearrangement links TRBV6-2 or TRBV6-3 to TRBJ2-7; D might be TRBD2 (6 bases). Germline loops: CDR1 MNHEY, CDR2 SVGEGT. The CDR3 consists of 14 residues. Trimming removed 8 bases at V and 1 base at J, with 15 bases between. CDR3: CASGRLRESYEQYF. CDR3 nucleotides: TGTGCCAGCGGACGTCTTCGGGAGTCCTACGAGCAGTACTTC.

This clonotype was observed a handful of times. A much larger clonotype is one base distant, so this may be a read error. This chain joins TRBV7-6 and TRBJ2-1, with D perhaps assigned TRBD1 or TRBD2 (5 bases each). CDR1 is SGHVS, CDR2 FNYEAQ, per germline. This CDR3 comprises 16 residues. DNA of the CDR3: TGTGCCGGCAGCTTCACCGGGGCAAGCTCCTACAATGAGCAGTTCTTC. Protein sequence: CAGSFTGASSYNEQFF. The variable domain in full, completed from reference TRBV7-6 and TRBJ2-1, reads GAGVSQSPRYKVTKRGQDVALRCDPISGHVSLYWYRQALGQGPEFLTYFNYEAQQDKSGLPNDRFSAERPEGSISTLTIQRTEQRDSAMYRCAGSFTGASSYNEQFFGPGTRLTVL.

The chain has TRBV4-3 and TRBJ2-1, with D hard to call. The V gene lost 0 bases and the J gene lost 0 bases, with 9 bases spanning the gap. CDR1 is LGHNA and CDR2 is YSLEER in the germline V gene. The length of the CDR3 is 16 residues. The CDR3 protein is CASSQDAALSYNEQFF. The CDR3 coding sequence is TGCGCCAGCAGCCAAGACGCCGCTCTCTCCTACAATGAGCAGTTCTTC.